This TCR beta chain stems from a study of beta chain features in type 1 diabetes. Germline loops: CDR1 SNHLY, CDR2 FYNNEI. CDR3 length: 15 amino acids. Trimming shortened V by 3 bases and J by 0 bases, and 11 bases separated the two germline ends. A heparinised blood draw that averaged roughly 110 mL was obtained once from each donor. As to this clone: The antigen is undetermined.

Reverse transcribing all isolated RNA meant expressed TCRB transcripts were sequenced. Libraries were prepared by immunoSEQ multiplex PCR; TCRdb keeps only in-frame clonotypes and omits some of them. Of 970,000 or so clones in the sample, 15% to 20% are singletons; the top ten hold 0.02% to 0.03%. Study results and limitations: A greater similarity of naive, central memory and Treg TCRB repertoires was seen among patients than among healthy donors. VDJ junctions in type 1 diabetes patients carried more deletions and fewer insertions.

The sequenced sample consisted of naive CD4+ T cells from blood. The chain has TRBV2 and TRBJ2-5, with D tentatively TRBD2 (5 bases). The origin of this receptor is a woman younger than 30 in good health. CDR3 bases: TGTGCCAGCAGTGACCCGGACTTGTACCAAGAGACCCAGTACTTC. This translates into CASSDPDLYQETQYF.